This T cell receptor (beta chain) emerged from a study of neurological immune-mediated disorders. Regarding the study as a whole: The repertoires of 18 of 34 multiple sclerosis patients fell into one related-CDR3 cluster (a possible signature) under phylogenetic grouping.

This clonotype has ten or more counts. Its specificity is unknown. With 10-nucleotide random UMIs included, cDNA was synthesized by 5'RACE. TCRdb ran MiXCR on the 5' RACE reads and lists one entry per CDR3 protein. The data contain approximately 70,000 distinct CDR3 sequences, about 5.1% of them singletons. PBMCs numbering 2 million and stored at -80 C yielded the unsorted libraries. V was shortened by 5 bases and J by 3 bases, with 13 bases between the two germline ends. This CDR3 has 14 residues. V and J are TRBV12-3 or TRBV12-4 and TRBJ2-5, with TRBD1 as a possible D gene (6 bases). The source of this sequence is a woman between 65 and 79 years old with multiple sclerosis. Sequences were obtained from PBMCs. CDR3 loop: CASSPTGQEETQYF. CDR3 bases: TGTGCCAGCAGTCCAACAGGGCAGGAAGAGACCCAGTACTTC.